The source of this TCR beta chain is a study of shared clonotypes between healthy human individuals. The junction had 11 bases not matched to a gene; V was cut back by 5 bases and J by 4 bases. The CDR3 length is 16 residues. Germline V gene lookup returns CDR1 SGHVS and CDR2 FQNEAQ. Libraries were prepared by immunoSEQ multiplex PCR; TCRdb keeps only in-frame clonotypes and omits some of them. Seen here are 740,000 or so clones, less than 80% observed once, and the top ten hold 1.5% to 2%. Material for sequencing was memory CD4+ T cells sorted from blood. Specified subset: CD45RA-negative fraction. The V call is TRBV7-8, the J call TRBJ1-5; 7 positions agree with TRBD1. The origin of this receptor is a woman between 25 and 40 years old in good health. The CDR3 DNA is TGTGCCAGCAGCCCTCTGTCCCGGGACAGTAATCAGCCCCAGCATTTT. It translates to CASSPLSRDSNQPQHF.